The sequence of this T cell receptor beta chain was determined in a study of graft-versus-host responses after intestinal transplantation. For the study at large: Transplants given to recipients were multivisceral, liver-intestinal, or isolated intestinal.

Profiling relied on immunoSEQ multiplex PCR, and the TCRdb table lists in-frame clones only, not all of them. Of over 75,000 clones detected, 86% appear once; the ten largest clones hold approximately 1.5%. Comment on this clone: Its specificity is unknown.

CDR1 KGHSH and CDR2 LQKENI come from the germline V gene. The CDR3 loop spans 13 amino acids. Trimming pared 5 bases from V and 0 bases from J, leaving 5 bases between. Study-level results: Researchers found GvH clones in recipient marrow, and some showed up first in ileum or blood.

The specimen comprised PBMCs, sampled 255 days after intestinal transplant. The chain employs TRBV18 and TRBJ1-5, with D hard to call. The source is a human patient who received an intestinal transplant, so some T cells may come from the graft donor. The CDR3 loop reads CASSGYSNQPQHF. The CDR3 DNA reads TGTGCCAGCTCAGGCTATAGCAATCAGCCCCAGCATTTT.